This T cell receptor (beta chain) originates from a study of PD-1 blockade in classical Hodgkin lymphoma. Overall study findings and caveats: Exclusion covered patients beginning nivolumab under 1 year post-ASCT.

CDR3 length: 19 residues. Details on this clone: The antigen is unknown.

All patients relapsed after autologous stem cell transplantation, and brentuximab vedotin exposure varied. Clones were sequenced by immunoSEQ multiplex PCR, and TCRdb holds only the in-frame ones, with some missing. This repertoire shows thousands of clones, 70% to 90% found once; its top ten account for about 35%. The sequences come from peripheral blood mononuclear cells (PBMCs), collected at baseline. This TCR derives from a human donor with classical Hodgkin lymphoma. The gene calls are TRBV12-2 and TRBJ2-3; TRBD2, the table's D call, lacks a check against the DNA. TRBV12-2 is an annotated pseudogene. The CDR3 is CASRIPDSWTSSSTDTQYF. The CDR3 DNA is TGTGCAAGTCGCATACCAGACAGCTGGACTAGCAGTAGCACAGATACGCAGTATTTT.